The following is a TCR beta chain sequence with its context. Its target is not known. This same CDR3 is encoded by further DNA sequences in the sample. Libraries were prepared by immunoSEQ multiplex PCR; TCRdb keeps only in-frame clonotypes and omits some of them. The top ten clones hold around 12% of a sample with approximately 460,000 clones, approximately 71% of them seen once. The data originate from a study of shared clonotypes between healthy human individuals. Study-wide background: In total, the donors were a couple of women and a few men aged 18 to 49.

Study-wide points: Depth of sequencing was expected to influence donor clonotype sharing.

The length of the CDR3 is 11 residues. The V end was cut by 6 bases, the J end by 4 bases, with 6 bases between. The germline V gene encodes CDR1 MDHEN and CDR2 SYDVKM. This chain connects TRBV28 to TRBJ1-2; D is possibly TRBD1 (5 bases). The source material was PBMCs. This clonotype was obtained from a woman in her thirties or forties in good health. Some clones in this sample may be carry-over from other donors' samples. CDR3 amino acids: CASRTAYGYTF. DNA of the CDR3: TGTGCCAGCAGGACAGCCTATGGCTACACCTTC.